This passage covers 21 T cell receptor beta chains from one sample sequenced in a study of shared clonotypes between healthy human individuals. Some clones are missing from TCRdb's copy, which holds only in-frame ones; the method was immunoSEQ multiplex PCR. The data show about 2,100,000 clones, about 92% seen once. Naive CD8 cells comprised CD45RO-negative, CCR7-positively selected cells, excluding terminally differentiated effector memory CD45RA+ cells. Sequenced sample: naive CD8+ T cells from PBMCs. The receptors come from a man aged 18 to 29 in good health. Some clones in this sample may be carry-over from other donors' samples.

This chain joins TRBV28 and TRBJ1-1; D ambiguous. This CDR3 is 15 amino acids long. Germline V lookup: CDR1 MDHEN, CDR2 SYDVKM. V shed 1 base and J shed 1 base, with 10 bases lying between them. The CDR3 nucleotides are TGTGCCAGCAGTTTATACGGGAATCGGAACACTGAAGCTTTCTTT. Residues: CASSLYGNRNTEAFF.

The V and J genes are TRBV28 and TRBJ1-1; D is ambiguous. V shed 3 bases and J shed 1 base, with 12 bases lying between them. The CDR3 totals 15 residues. Germline V gives CDR1 MDHEN, CDR2 SYDVKM. CDR3 DNA sequence: TGTGCCAGCAGTTTGGTACAGCAGAAGAACACTGAAGCTTTCTTT. It translates to CASSLVQQKNTEAFF.

The chain recombines TRBV5-8 with TRBJ2-7; 7 bases align to TRBD1. The CDR3 runs 15 residues. J was trimmed by 5 bases and V by 10 bases; bases with no gene match: 18. Per the germline V gene, CDR1 is SGHTS and CDR2 is YDEGEE. The CDR3 sequence is CAGARQGWLGHEQYF. The CDR3 DNA follows: TGTGCCGGGGCCCGACAGGGATGGCTGGGGCACGAGCAGTACTTC.

The chain recombines TRBV7-9 with TRBJ1-3, with unresolved D. The CDR3 spans 18 residues. The V gene lost 3 bases and the J gene lost 0 bases, with 18 bases spanning the gap. Per the germline V gene, CDR1 is SEHNR and CDR2 is FQNEAQ (reference sequence). CDR3 protein: CASSFDPRSLSSGNTIYF. CDR3 in DNA: TGTGCCAGCAGCTTTGATCCCAGGAGCTTGTCCTCTGGAAACACCATATATTTT.

This clone has just one count. The chain's CDR3 is CATAGTQGYEQYF. CDR3 coding DNA: TGTGCCACGGCGGGGACCCAGGGCTACGAGCAGTACTTC. The gene calls are TRBV2 and TRBJ2-7, with a possible D match to TRBD2 (6 bases). Germline V gene lookup returns CDR1 SNHLY and CDR2 FYNNEI. This CDR3 comprises 13 residues. V lost 10 bases to trimming and J lost 3 bases, with 16 bases between them. Full variable domain (outside the CDR3, taken from reference TRBV2 and TRBJ2-7): EPEVTQTPSHQVTQMGQEVILRCVPISNHLYFYWYRQILGQKVEFLVSFYNNEISEKSEIFDDQFSVERPDGSNFTLKIRSTKLEDSAMYFCATAGTQGYEQYFGPGTRLTVT.

A single count supports this clone. The gene calls are TRBV27 and TRBJ2-2; D tentatively reads TRBD1 or TRBD2 (5 bases each). Trimming pared 1 base from V and 7 bases from J, leaving 10 bases between. The CDR3 runs 14 residues. Germline V lookup: CDR1 MNHEY, CDR2 SMNVEV (reference sequence). The CDR3 DNA sequence: TGTGCCAGCAGTTTATGGGGCCGGGGCGGGGAGCTGTTTTTT. Its protein product is CASSLWGRGGELFF.

This clone was seen a single time. This sequence joins TRBV5-5 and TRBJ1-2; a weak D match, TRBD1 (5 bases). The V gene lost 2 bases and the J gene lost 2 bases, with 25 bases spanning the gap. The germline V gene encodes CDR1 SGHKS and CDR2 YYEKEE (reference sequence). The CDR3 is 19 amino acids. Here the CDR3 reads CASSFVSHFEEGRNYGYTF. The CDR3 nucleotides read TGTGCCAGCAGCTTCGTCAGTCATTTTGAGGAGGGGCGAAACTATGGCTACACCTTC.

This clone appeared once. This chain links TRBV4-3 with TRBJ2-6, with D unresolved. This CDR3 is built from 17 residues. Germline V gene sequence: CDR1 LGHNA, CDR2 YSLEER. The germline V and J ends were trimmed by 4 bases and 2 bases, with 15 bases remaining between them. The CDR3 DNA sequence: TGCGCCAGCAGCCTAGAGATTAGGGTGACTGGGGCCAACGTCCTGACTTTC. This gives the protein CASSLEIRVTGANVLTF.

The rearrangement uses TRBV4-1 and TRBJ1-5; D may be TRBD1 (5 bases). Germline V gives CDR1 MGHRA, CDR2 YSYEKL. V gave up 5 bases and J gave up 7 bases, with 21 bases separating them. CDR3 length: 16 residues. CDR3 sequence reads: CASSILPGTGGQPQHF. As DNA, the CDR3 is TGCGCCAGCAGCATCCTCCCCGGGACCGGCGGACAGCCCCAGCATTTT.

Here the CDR3 DNA reads TGCGCCAGCAGGCGAGAACCAGGGTCTCTTGCCACTGAAGCTTTCTTT. Residues: CASRREPGSLATEAFF. The J gene is TRBJ1-1, the V gene TRBV4-1; D is possibly TRBD1 (5 bases). Germline V gene sequence: CDR1 MGHRA, CDR2 YSYEKL. The CDR3 runs to 16 residues. V was cut by 6 bases and J by 4 bases, with 21 bases left in between.

The chain couples TRBV27 to TRBJ2-1; 8 bases are shared with TRBD2. The CDR3 runs to 15 residues. Germline V gene sequence: CDR1 MNHEY, CDR2 SMNVEV (reference sequence). Germline trimming cut 7 bases from V and 6 bases from J; bases unmatched to any gene: 11. The DNA for the CDR3 is TGTGCCAGCACGCACAGCGGGAGTGGGGTCAATGAGCAGTTCTTC. Translated, it gives CASTHSGSGVNEQFF.

A remark on this clone: The same CDR3 also results from other DNA sequences found in this sample. The V call is TRBV27, the J call TRBJ2-7, with D perhaps matching TRBD2 (6 bases). The germline V gene encodes CDR1 MNHEY and CDR2 SMNVEV (reference sequence). This CDR3 has 13 amino acids. Trimming removed 5 bases at V and 0 bases at J, with 8 bases between. The DNA for the CDR3 is TGTGCCAGCAGTAGCGGGCTCTCCTACGAGCAGTACTTC. Its protein product is CASSSGLSYEQYF.

This clone has a single count. V and J are TRBV6-6 and TRBJ2-6; the D is unclear. Trimming took off 7 bases at V and 4 bases at J, with 8 bases between the two ends. This CDR3 comprises 13 residues. Germline V gives CDR1 MNHNY, CDR2 SVGAGI (reference sequence). CDR3 in amino acids: CASTWVGANVLTF. CDR3 in DNA: TGTGCCAGCACGTGGGTCGGGGCCAACGTCCTGACTTTC.

This clone has only a few counts. The chain is built from TRBV7-9 and TRBJ1-2; D might be TRBD1 (5 bases). Germline CDR1 SEHNR, CDR2 FQNEAQ (reference sequence). The ends were cut back, 5 bases at V and 4 bases at J, with 14 bases in the middle. This CDR3 region has 14 residues. The CDR3 reads CASSPPGDFYGYTF. The CDR3 DNA is TGTGCCAGCAGCCCCCCGGGGGACTTCTATGGCTACACCTTC. The full variable domain, rest sourced from reference TRBV7-9 and TRBJ1-2, is DTGVSQNPRHKITKRGQNVTFRCDPISEHNRLYWYRQTLGQGPEFLTYFQNEAQLEKSRLLSDRFSAERPKGSFSTLEIQRTEQGDSAMYLCASSPPGDFYGYTFGSGTRLTVV.

The chain has TRBV19 and TRBJ1-4; D is uncertain. Trimming took 2 bases from V and 5 from J, leaving 15 bases between them. Germline V gene data show CDR1 as LNHDA and CDR2 as SQIVND (reference sequence). The CDR3 sequence is 16 residues long. The CDR3 sequence is CASSIFSDGINEKLFF. As DNA, the CDR3 is TGTGCCAGTAGTATATTCTCGGACGGAATAAATGAAAAACTGTTTTTT.

In regard to this clone: The same CDR3 also results from other DNA sequences found in this sample. The chain uses TRBV5-6 and TRBJ2-7; the match to TRBD1 covers 10 bases. Germline CDR1 SGHDT, CDR2 YYEEEE. Losses at the gene ends were 0 bases for V and 3 bases for J; bases not matched to a gene: 3. The CDR3 loop spans 15 amino acids. CDR3 region: CASSLAGTGVYEQYF. DNA of the CDR3: TGTGCCAGCAGCTTGGCCGGGACAGGGGTCTACGAGCAGTACTTC.

V usage is TRBV19 and J usage is TRBJ1-5, with 8 bases aligning to TRBD1. CDR3 length: 14 residues. Germline V lookup: CDR1 LNHDA, CDR2 SQIVND (reference sequence). Trimming removed 2 bases from V and 6 bases from J; junction bases left unmatched: 3. CDR3 DNA sequence: TGTGCCAGTAGTATATGGGACAGGAGTCAGCCCCAGCATTTT. Translated, it gives CASSIWDRSQPQHF.

The genes are TRBV11-2 and TRBJ2-7, with TRBD1 matching over 8 bases. The CDR3 has 14 amino acids. Germline lookup yields CDR1 SGHAT and CDR2 FQNNGV. V shed 5 bases, J shed 5 bases, and the junction held 8 bases outside the gene matches. For the CDR3, the DNA is TGTGCCAGCAGCCAGACAGGGGAAATCGACGAGCAGTACTTC. Its translation is CASSQTGEIDEQYF.

The chain employs TRBV7-9 and TRBJ2-7, with 8 nucleotides matching TRBD1. J was trimmed by 7 bases and V by 6 bases; bases with no gene match: 8. Germline CDR1 and CDR2: SEHNR and FQNEAQ (reference sequence). The CDR3 is 13 amino acids. Here the CDR3 reads CASSFPGDREQYF. The DNA for the CDR3 is TGTGCCAGCAGTTTCCCGGGGGACAGGGAGCAGTACTTC.

V is TRBV9 and J is TRBJ2-1, with 10 bases lining up with TRBD2. This CDR3 contains 14 residues. The trim removed 7 bases at V and 4 bases at J, leaving 5 bases unmatched. CDR1 is SGDLS and CDR2 is YYNGEE in the germline V gene. The CDR3 sequence: CASSSTSGYNEQFF. The CDR3, as DNA: TGTGCCAGCTCTTCGACTAGCGGGTACAATGAGCAGTTCTTC.

This rearrangement joins TRBV30 to TRBJ2-7; 8 nucleotides line up with TRBD2. The CDR3 has 13 residues. Trimming cost V 2 bases and J 3 bases; bases outside gene matches: 3. Germline lookup yields CDR1 GTSNPN and CDR2 SVGIG (reference sequence). CDR3 protein: CAWSSGSGYEQYF. Here the CDR3 DNA reads TGTGCCTGGAGTAGCGGGAGTGGCTACGAGCAGTACTTC.